The present TCR beta chain was sequenced within a study of T cell responses to AZD1222 COVID-19 vaccine (dated by TCRdb to the early 2020s). Some background on the complete study: A total of 233 trial participants underwent TCR sequencing, of whom 207 received two doses of AZD1222 and about 26 received two doses of the MenACWY control vaccine. Trial participants were enrolled into age subgroups of 18-55, 56-69 and 70-plus years, which contained around 140, 26 and 57 TCR-sequenced participants, respectively.

The CDR3 regions of human TCRbeta chains were analyzed by immunosequencing. In the source study's methods: TCRs in the repertoires were compared against a reference library of SARS-CoV-2-specific TCRs that had been generated with the MIRA antigen-specificity platform. Breadth was defined as the fraction of unique TCRs that were SARS-CoV-2-associated, and depth was defined as the fraction of total T cells that were SARS-CoV-2-associated. Using the MIRA data, each spike-specific TCR was mapped to the spike region that the TCR reacts to and placed in a CD4 or CD8 class. Log10-transformed breadth and depth values were compared by one-way ANOVA with Sidak's multiple comparisons tests. Imported from immuneACCESS, the table was reduced by TCRdb to in-frame sequences with V and J called. These copies leave out some clones; in studies compared against another copy, an unresolved V gene accounts for under half, and the cause of the remainder is not known. The V and J calls and clone size are taken from that table; D and trimming were inferred from the DNA. Across this sample there are approximately 120,000 clones, with 70% to 90% seen only once. Jointly, the top ten make up 4.4% of the sample.

What the research found in general, with its limitations: After two AZD1222 doses, both the breadth and the depth of spike-specific TCRs were significantly higher than at day 0 and than in MenACWY recipients. Because no day 14 peak-response samples were available, repertoires were characterized only after the peak T cell response. Reportedly, almost half of the unique spike-specific TCRs recognized epitopes lying outside the regions that are mutated in the B.1.351 and B.1.1.7 variants. The 56-69-year group was small, and its depth increase did not reach significance, likely because of low power. Conclusions about previously exposed vaccinees were limited because only a handful of AZD1222 recipients were SARS-CoV-2 seropositive at baseline. The vaccine-associated CD4 TCRs covered the entire spike protein, and the dominant responses fell in regions 160-218 and 743-854. Most participants were white British and females outnumbered males, and the authors suggested that clonal diversity may have been underestimated.

Sample time point, as interpreted from the label and publication: about 28 days (+/-7) after the second vaccine dose. AZD1222 recipients whose second dose came at about 4 weeks and those whose second dose came at about 12 weeks were combined into one group, since spike-specific TCR depth and breadth did not differ between the two schedules. The vaccinee samples were drawn from two UK trials, COV001 and COV002, one of which was a single-blind randomized controlled phase 2/3 trial testing AZD1222 (ChAdOx1 nCoV-19) in healthy adults. Trial participant PBMC samples were collected at day 0 and day 28 after the second dose for TCRbeta chain sequencing. Between the V and J ends, shortened by 3 bases and 0 bases respectively, the junction contains 8 bases. Per the germline V gene, ENHRY is the CDR1 and SYGVKD is the CDR2. Including the terminal cysteine and phenylalanine, the CDR3 comprises 15 residues. The read is trimmed to its CDR3 DNA, 45 bases read in frame from base 1.

As for this clone: Its antigen remains unidentified. No base quality values were provided; no much bigger clone lies one nucleotide off.

Sequenced material: peripheral blood, taken 28 days after the second AZD1222 dose. The receptor comes from an adult who received the AZD1222 COVID-19 vaccine. This sequence uses TRBV10-3 and TRBJ2-2; TRBD1 is perhaps the D gene, given 5 matching bases. The nucleotide sequence is TGTGCCATCAGTGAAAGGGGTACGAACACCGGGGAGCTGTTTTTT. Translated, it reads CAISERGTNTGELFF.